This T cell receptor (beta chain) was identified during a study of blood T cell repertoires in COVID-19. Turning to the study itself: The analysed material was cDNA or gDNA that came from T cells, B-cell-depleted T cells, or PBMCs.

This CDR3 region has 12 residues. Trimming removed 6 bases at V and 4 bases at J, with 12 bases between. CDR1 and CDR2 from the germline V gene are SQVTM and ANQGSEA. Authors' methods: Nucleated cell counts were estimated from reference gene primer amplification. Only in-frame clones appear in the TCRdb table, and some are missing; sequencing was by immunoSEQ multiplex PCR. V and J calls and clone size are as listed in that table; D and trimming were resolved from the DNA. The profile shows approximately 300,000 clones, about 90% of them singletons. The source of this sequence is a woman aged 18-29 years with acute COVID-19. Sequencing used PBMCs or T cells enriched from blood (not recorded which). The chain employs TRBV29-1 and TRBJ1-2; a weak D match, TRBD1 (5 bases). DNA for the CDR3: TGCAGCGTCGTGTCAGGGATCTATGGCTACACCTTC. It yields the protein CSVVSGIYGYTF.